The present T cell receptor beta chain was sequenced within a study of T-cell reconstitution after alpha-beta-depleted transplantation in children. Notes on the study in general: At around two months after transplant, the alpha-beta T cells were reportedly derived from several hundred expanded clones that came from non-depleted graft cells. Newly produced T cells mostly accounted for T-cell counts and diversity one year post-transplant. Surviving recipient T cells and intrathymic progenitors accounted for some patients' high TCRbeta diversity at day 60.

Points on this clonotype: Its specificity is not known.

Germline V gene lookup returns CDR1 SGHRS and CDR2 YFSETQ. CDR3 length: 16 amino acids. V dropped 3 bases and J dropped 3; count of bases not matched to a gene: 10. Preparation of the TCRbeta library used unique molecular identifiers. One entry per CDR3 protein results from TCRdb running MiXCR on the PCR reads. The sample has 250,000 to 400,000 distinct CDR3 sequences, around 25% seen once; the top ten hold approximately 9.9%. The source of this sequence is a male patient younger than 18 who had a stem cell transplant for acute lymphoblastic leukemia, so the T cells may come from the graft donor. The J gene is TRBJ2-7, the V gene TRBV5-1; 9 bases fit TRBD2. The sample here was PBMCs, mostly from graft donor cells, taken 180 days after TCRalphabeta/CD19-depleted stem cell transplant. The CDR3 loop reads CASSSGRYSGSYEQYF. The CDR3, as DNA: TGCGCCAGCAGCTCCGGCCGGTATAGCGGGAGCTACGAGCAGTACTTC. Supplemented by reference TRBV5-1 and TRBJ2-7, the full variable domain reads KAGVTQTPRYLIKTRGQQVTLSCSPISGHRSVSWYQQTPGQGLQFLFEYFSETQRNKGNFPGRFSGRQFSNSRSEMNVSTLELGDSALYLCASSSGRYSGSYEQYFGPGTRLTVT.